A single sample is the source of the 32 T cell receptor beta chains below, sequenced in a study of blood T cells in healthy people across ages. Next came a second PCR, run for about 6 to 11 cycles, which used a sample-barcoded 5' primer along with a J-beta primer mix. In TCRdb, the 5' RACE reads were re-called with MiXCR into one record per CDR3 protein. The sample contains 1,500,000 or so distinct CDR3 sequences, 59% of which appear only once. Material: blood. These receptors all come from a man younger than 35 in good health.

The chain is built from TRBV2 and TRBJ1-4, with D possibly matching TRBD1 (6 bases). This CDR3 contains 12 residues. Trimming removed 4 bases at V and 14 bases at J, with 14 bases between. CDR1 is SNHLY and CDR2 is FYNNEI in the germline V gene. CDR3 residues: CASSVRGTGLFF. The DNA for the CDR3 is TGTGCCAGCAGTGTGAGGGGGACGGGGCTGTTTTTT.

The chain is built from TRBV29-1 and TRBJ2-1; D perhaps matches TRBD2 (5 bases). Trimming cost V 2 bases and J 2 bases, with 13 bases left between them. The V gene's germline CDR1 is SQVTM and CDR2 ANQGSEA. CDR3 length: 15 residues. CDR3 coding DNA: TGCAGCGTTGAATTGAGGGTACGTACCTACAATGAGCAGTTCTTC. It is translated as CSVELRVRTYNEQFF.

The chain recombines TRBV28 with TRBJ2-3; D unresolved. From germline, CDR1 is MDHEN and CDR2 SYDVKM. The V end lost 10 bases, the J end lost 5 bases, and 10 bases lay between the germline ends. CDR3 length equals 11 residues. CDR3 bases: TGTGCCACCGGATTTGGAGATACGCAGTATTTT. This encodes CATGFGDTQYF.

This clonotype was detected a few times. The CDR3 nucleotides read TGCAGCGGCGGATTCAGGGGTTCAGAGACCCAGTACTTC. This gives the protein CSGGFRGSETQYF. The chain uses TRBV29-1 and TRBJ2-5; a possible D gene is TRBD1 (6 bases). The CDR3 sequence is 13 residues long. CDR1 is SQVTM, CDR2 ANQGSEA, per germline. The V gene lost 7 bases and the J gene lost 4 bases, with 16 bases spanning the gap.

J is TRBJ1-5 and V is TRBV10-2; D perhaps matches TRBD1 (5 bases). The V gene lost 8 bases and the J gene lost 9 bases, with 23 bases spanning the gap. The CDR3 is 15 residues long. The germline V gene encodes CDR1 WSHSY and CDR2 SAAADI. Here the CDR3 reads CASGMGGAPKGPQHF. For the CDR3, the DNA is TGCGCCAGCGGAATGGGAGGGGCACCGAAGGGGCCCCAGCATTTT.

This clonotype was recorded a few times. The chain links TRBV4-1 to TRBJ2-1; D gene unclear. With 5 bases removed from V and 5 bases from J, the gap between germline ends came to 10 bases. The germline V gene has CDR1 MGHRA and CDR2 YSYEKL. This CDR3 region has 13 residues. CDR3 sequence: CASSTHGDNEQFF. As DNA, the CDR3 is TGCGCCAGCAGCACCCATGGGGACAATGAGCAGTTCTTC.

V usage is TRBV6-5 and J usage is TRBJ1-2; D is unresolved. Germline values: CDR1 MNHEY, CDR2 SVGAGI. This CDR3 spans 14 amino acids. The V end was cut by 3 bases, the J end by 4 bases, with 12 bases between. CDR3 loop: CASSYEGSFYGYTF. CDR3 sequence (DNA): TGTGCCAGCAGTTATGAGGGCTCATTCTATGGCTACACCTTC.

Concerning this clonotype itself: No conserved phenylalanine or tryptophan ends this CDR3, so it is likely a read error. DNA of the CDR3: TGTGCCAGCAGTCCCGGACTGGGCTCCTACAATGAGCAGTTCATC. It yields the protein CASSPGLGSYNEQFI. This chain links TRBV27 with TRBJ2-1; D is perhaps TRBD2 (5 bases). Germline CDR1 is MNHEY and CDR2 is SMNVEV (reference sequence). The ends were cut back, 5 bases at V and 0 bases at J, with 11 bases in the middle. This CDR3 is built from 15 residues.

V usage is TRBV20-1 and J usage is TRBJ1-1; TRBD1 matches 11 bases. CDR1 DFQATT and CDR2 SNEGSKA come from the germline V gene (reference sequence). The CDR3 is made up of 20 amino acids. With V trimmed by 2 bases and J by 2 bases, 19 bases remained unmatched. The CDR3, as DNA: TGCAGTGCTAGAACGCTGATTCCGGACAGGGGGCTCCAGGCTAACACTGAAGCTTTCTTT. Its protein is CSARTLIPDRGLQANTEAFF.

V is TRBV7-2 and J is TRBJ2-5, with no clear D. Germline V gives CDR1 SGHTA, CDR2 FQGNSA. Trimming shortened V by 4 bases and J by 4 bases, and 10 bases separated the two germline ends. The CDR3 sequence is 13 residues long. This CDR3 is CASSSQRGETQYF. The CDR3 nucleotides read TGTGCCAGCAGCTCCCAACGCGGAGAGACCCAGTACTTC.

This clonotype was picked up one time. The chain has TRBV6-1 and TRBJ2-7; the D gene is possibly TRBD2 (6 bases). CDR1 is MNHNS, CDR2 SASEGT, per germline. V gave up 4 bases and J gave up 1 base, with 17 bases separating them. CDR3 length equals 16 residues. The CDR3 here is CASSASPGGVSYEQYF. The DNA for the CDR3 is TGTGCCAGCAGTGCGAGCCCTGGAGGGGTATCCTACGAGCAGTACTTC.

V and J are TRBV4-3 and TRBJ2-3; D not certain. The CDR3 totals 17 residues. CDR1 is LGHNA, CDR2 YSLEER, per germline. V dropped 0 bases and J dropped 2 bases, with 15 bases sitting between them. CDR3 amino acids: CASSQENHNMNTDTQYF. The DNA of the CDR3 is TGCGCCAGCAGCCAAGAAAACCACAACATGAACACAGATACGCAGTATTTT.

The rearrangement uses TRBV7-2 and TRBJ2-2; 7 bases align to TRBD1. CDR1 is SGHTA and CDR2 is FQGNSA in the germline V gene. V lost 5 bases, J lost 6 bases, and 15 bases stayed unmatched. This CDR3 region has 17 residues. In nucleotides, the CDR3 is TGTGCCAGCAGCGCCAGGGGTCCCGGGACAGTTTCCGGGGAGCTGTTTTTT. As protein: CASSARGPGTVSGELFF.

A few counts support this clonotype. The CDR3 coding sequence is TGTGCCAGCAGCTCCGCGGGAGGGGGAACAGATACGCAGTATTTT. This gives the protein CASSSAGGGTDTQYF. V and J are TRBV12-3 or TRBV12-4 and TRBJ2-3; TRBD2 matches 9 bases. The CDR3 has 15 amino acids. The V and J ends lost 6 bases and 3 bases, in that order; junction bases with no gene match: 7.

The V gene is TRBV15, the J gene TRBJ2-7; D is possibly TRBD2 (6 bases). Deletions cut 0 bases from V and 3 bases from J, with 9 bases between. CDR1 LNHNV and CDR2 YYDKDF come from the germline V gene (reference sequence). The CDR3 has 14 residues. CDR3 protein: CATSRERGDYEQYF. The DNA of the CDR3 is TGTGCCACCAGCAGAGAGCGGGGAGACTACGAGCAGTACTTC. The complete variable domain, with remaining parts taken from reference TRBV15 and TRBJ2-7, reads DAMVIQNPRYQVTQFGKPVTLSCSQTLNHNVMYWYQQKSSQAPKLLFHYYDKDFNNEADTPDNFQSRRPNTSFCFLDIRSPGLGDTAMYLCATSRERGDYEQYFGPGTRLTVT.

This clonotype was detected only once. The CDR3 coding sequence is TGCGCCAGCAGCCCCCTAGGGGGACAGAGAACAGATACGCAGTATTTT. It encodes CASSPLGGQRTDTQYF. This chain joins TRBV5-1 and TRBJ2-3; 7 positions agree with TRBD1. There are 16 residues in the CDR3. CDR1 and CDR2 from the germline V gene are SGHRS and YFSETQ. The trim removed 4 bases at V and 3 bases at J, leaving 11 bases unmatched.

The count of this clonotype is one. J is TRBJ2-7 and V is TRBV12-3 or TRBV12-4; perhaps TRBD1 as D (6 bases). The V and J ends lost 2 bases and 1 base respectively, with 18 bases between them. This CDR3 spans 17 amino acids. CDR3 nucleotide sequence: TGTGCCAGCAGTTTAAGCTATCGGACAGTCGATTCCTACGAGCAGTACTTC. Residues: CASSLSYRTVDSYEQYF.

The V gene is TRBV4-2, the J gene TRBJ1-6, with D unclear. Germline lookup yields CDR1 LGHNA and CDR2 YNFKEQ. V lost 0 bases and J lost 9, with 12 bases in between. The CDR3 loop spans 15 amino acids. The CDR3 DNA follows: TGTGCCAGCAGCCAAGAGGGTGGGGAGGCTTCACCCCTCCACTTT. Its translation is CASSQEGGEASPLHF.

This clonotype was seen a handful of times. This chain joins TRBV5-5 and TRBJ1-1; D unresolved. Trimming took 0 bases from V and 2 from J, leaving 11 bases between them. The CDR3 sequence is 15 residues long. Germline V gene sequence: CDR1 SGHKS, CDR2 YYEKEE (reference sequence). The CDR3 spells CASSLAAGFNTEAFF. The CDR3 nucleotides read TGTGCCAGCAGCTTGGCCGCAGGTTTTAACACTGAAGCTTTCTTT.

This rearrangement joins TRBV5-1 to TRBJ2-1; a possible D gene is TRBD2 (6 bases). Germline lookup yields CDR1 SGHRS and CDR2 YFSETQ. The CDR3 length is 17 residues. V gave up 0 bases and J gave up 0 bases, with 13 bases separating them. The CDR3 loop is CASSLDSSANSYNEQFF. Here the CDR3 DNA reads TGCGCCAGCAGCTTGGATTCTAGCGCGAACTCCTACAATGAGCAGTTCTTC.

V usage is TRBV25-1 and J usage is TRBJ2-3; D is undetermined. V was cut by 3 bases and J by 5 bases, with 6 bases left in between. The CDR3 totals 12 residues. Germline assignment: CDR1 MGHDK and CDR2 SYGVNS. CDR3 nucleotide sequence: TGTGCCAGCAGTGAGAATGAAGATACGCAGTATTTT. This codes for CASSENEDTQYF.

This chain joins TRBV5-1 and TRBJ2-7; tentatively, D is TRBD2 (7 bases). This CDR3 region has 18 residues. V lost 7 bases and J 1 base, leaving 27 bases between the germline ends. The germline gives CDR1 SGHRS, CDR2 YFSETQ. The CDR3 spells CASAPGLGGPTTSYEQYF. The CDR3 nucleotides read TGCGCCAGCGCCCCCGGCCTCGGGGGGCCGACGACGTCCTACGAGCAGTACTTC.

V usage is TRBV12-3 or TRBV12-4 and J usage is TRBJ2-3; a weak D match, TRBD2 (6 bases). Trimming shortened V by 1 base and J by 2 bases, and 10 bases separated the two germline ends. This CDR3 has 15 amino acids. The CDR3 is CASSLGVAVTDTQYF. CDR3 nucleotide sequence: TGTGCCAGCAGTTTAGGAGTAGCGGTCACAGATACGCAGTATTTT.

This clonotype was detected only a few times. This rearrangement joins TRBV5-6 to TRBJ2-5; 9 nucleotides agree with TRBD1. The CDR3 runs to 15 residues. Looked up from germline, CDR1 is SGHDT and CDR2 is YYEEEE. The V segment lost 4 bases and the J segment 2 bases; nucleotides outside the gene matches: 6. CDR3 sequence: CASSHIDRGQETQYF. The CDR3 nucleotides are TGTGCCAGCAGCCACATTGACAGGGGGCAAGAGACCCAGTACTTC.

This clonotype has a single count. The CDR3 DNA reads TGTGCCAGCAGGGGGGCAGGCCCTAGCAATCAGCCCCAGCATTTT. Its protein product is CASRGAGPSNQPQHF. The chain couples TRBV7-9 to TRBJ1-5, with a weak D call TRBD1 (6 bases). The CDR3 sequence is 15 residues long. The V end was cut by 6 bases, the J end by 0 bases, with 12 bases between. Germline-derived CDR1 and CDR2 are SEHNR and FQNEAQ (reference sequence).

Regarding this clonotype: Possible read error: a much larger clone is one base away. This chain links TRBV15 with TRBJ2-1; D possibly uses TRBD1 or TRBD2 (5 bases each). V lost 3 bases, J lost 13 bases, and 16 bases lay in between. There are 13 residues in the CDR3. Germline loops: CDR1 LNHNV, CDR2 YYDKDF (reference sequence). Here the CDR3 DNA reads TGTGCCACCAGCAGGGAGATGGGGGAGACCCAGTTCTTC. Translating gives CATSREMGETQFF.

The chain carries TRBV7-9 and TRBJ2-3; unclear D gene. From germline, CDR1 is SEHNR and CDR2 FQNEAQ (reference sequence). Trimming removed 3 bases at V and 6 bases at J, with 16 bases between. This CDR3 spans 15 amino acids. The CDR3 is CASSFVLDTLDTQYF. CDR3 sequence (DNA): TGTGCCAGCAGCTTTGTTTTAGATACCCTCGATACGCAGTATTTT. Full variable domain (rest looked up from reference TRBV7-9 and TRBJ2-3): DTGVSQNPRHKITKRGQNVTFRCDPISEHNRLYWYRQTLGQGPEFLTYFQNEAQLEKSRLLSDRFSAERPKGSFSTLEIQRTEQGDSAMYLCASSFVLDTLDTQYFGPGTRLTVL.

This chain links TRBV20-1 with TRBJ2-7, with D tentatively TRBD2 (6 bases). V lost 5 bases and J 3 bases, leaving 14 bases between the germline ends. Germline V CDR1 and CDR2: DFQATT, SNEGSKA (reference sequence). This CDR3 is built from 13 residues. For the CDR3, the DNA is TGCAGTGCTCGCCCGGGACTCCTCTACGAGCAGTACTTC. It codes for CSARPGLLYEQYF.

The chain employs TRBV6-1 and TRBJ1-1; TRBD1 might be the D (6 bases). Germline V gene sequence: CDR1 MNHNS, CDR2 SASEGT. The CDR3 length is 14 residues. Trimming pared 7 bases from V and 5 bases from J, leaving 17 bases between. CDR3 amino acids: CASTLSGGRTEAFF. In DNA, the CDR3 is TGTGCCAGCACTCTGTCGGGGGGGCGAACTGAAGCTTTCTTT.

The chain couples TRBV3-1 to TRBJ2-5, with TRBD1 as a possible D gene (5 bases). Germline CDR1 and CDR2: LGHDT and YNNKEL (reference sequence). The V and J ends lost 6 bases and 5 bases respectively, with 10 bases between them. CDR3 length: 12 residues. For the CDR3, the DNA is TGTGCCAGCAGAAGCAGGGTGGAGACCCAGTACTTC. Its translation is CASRSRVETQYF.

This clonotype was picked up a small number of times. This chain uses TRBV6-6 with TRBJ1-6; D unclear. Germline values: CDR1 MNHNY, CDR2 SVGAGI (reference sequence). V dropped 7 bases and J dropped 10 bases, with 17 bases sitting between them. CDR3 length equals 14 residues. The CDR3 loop reads CASNNGEGGSPLHF. CDR3 DNA: TGTGCCAGCAATAACGGGGAGGGAGGGTCACCCCTCCACTTT.

The rearrangement joins TRBV20-1 to TRBJ1-1; D is undetermined. The CDR3 is 14 residues long. Trimming stripped 0 bases from V and 4 bases from J, with 12 bases between. From germline, CDR1 is DFQATT and CDR2 SNEGSKA (reference sequence). The chain's CDR3 is CSARDGWGGTEAFF. CDR3 DNA sequence: TGCAGTGCTAGAGATGGATGGGGTGGCACTGAAGCTTTCTTT.